A single sample is the source of the 6 T cell receptor beta chains below, sequenced in a study of T cells in Graves' hyperthyroidism and ophthalmopathy. TCR beta CDR3 region amplification was performed from RNA transcripts. The study used the HTBI primer set for a first-round RT-PCR of the TCR CDR3. TCRdb re-derived calls from the multiplex PCR reads in MiXCR, one entry per CDR3 protein. The sample contains 350,000 to 500,000 distinct CDR3 sequences, roughly 15% of which appear only once. Sequencing was carried out using blood. These receptors were taken from a woman in her late teens or twenties with Graves' hyperthyroidism.

This clonotype was seen ten or more times. Sequence at one end of the junction differs from germline and may be a read error. V is TRBV6-1 and J is TRBJ1-2; the D is unclear. The germline gives CDR1 MNHNS, CDR2 SASEGT. CDR3 length: 15 residues. For the CDR3, the DNA is TGTGCCAGCAGCGAAGGTCGGCTTCGTAACTATGGCTACACCTTC. Translating it yields CASSEGRLRNYGYTF.

This clonotype was recorded many times. The V call is TRBV6-1, the J call TRBJ2-6, with no clear D. With 5 bases removed from V and 1 base from J, the gap between germline ends came to 9 bases. Germline V gene sequence: CDR1 MNHNS, CDR2 SASEGT. CDR3 length: 15 amino acids. The CDR3 reads CASSPITSGANVLTF. The CDR3 DNA is TGTGCCAGCAGTCCGATCACGTCTGGGGCCAACGTCCTGACTTTC.

The sample holds many counts of this clonotype. The rearrangement links TRBV10-3 to TRBJ1-1; a weak D match, TRBD1 (5 bases). The germline V gene encodes CDR1 ENHRY and CDR2 SYGVKD. Trimming pared 6 bases from V and 0 bases from J, leaving 8 bases between. This CDR3 contains 13 residues. CDR3 protein: CAIRGDLNTEAFF. In nucleotides, the CDR3 is TGTGCCATCAGGGGGGACTTGAACACTGAAGCTTTCTTT.

This clonotype showed up just once. V and J are TRBV20-1 and TRBJ2-3; 8 bases are a match to TRBD2. CDR1 is DFQATT and CDR2 is SNEGSKA in the germline V gene (reference sequence). V lost 6 bases to trimming and J lost 3 bases; unmatched junction nucleotides: 14. CDR3 size: 16 residues. This chain's CDR3 is CSAGGGIWSVTDTQYF. For the CDR3, the DNA is TGCAGTGCCGGCGGGGGGATTTGGTCGGTGACAGATACGCAGTATTTT.

This clonotype was picked up many times. The chain employs TRBV20-1 and TRBJ2-3, with D perhaps matching TRBD1 (6 bases). With 6 bases removed from V and 0 bases from J, the gap between germline ends came to 16 bases. The CDR3 runs to 15 residues. CDR1 is DFQATT, CDR2 SNEGSKA, per germline (reference sequence). CDR3 DNA sequence: TGCAGTGCAAGACAGGCTTACTGGAGCACAGATACGCAGTATTTT. It encodes CSARQAYWSTDTQYF.

The CDR3 loop is CASSFPPTPPYF. The CDR3 DNA follows: TGTGCCAGCAGTTTCCCCCCTACCCCTCCGTACTTC. The chain uses TRBV27 and TRBJ2-5; D not resolved. In germline, CDR1 is MNHEY, CDR2 SMNVEV (reference sequence). V was shortened by 3 bases and J by 13 bases, with 15 bases between the two germline ends. This CDR3 contains 12 residues.